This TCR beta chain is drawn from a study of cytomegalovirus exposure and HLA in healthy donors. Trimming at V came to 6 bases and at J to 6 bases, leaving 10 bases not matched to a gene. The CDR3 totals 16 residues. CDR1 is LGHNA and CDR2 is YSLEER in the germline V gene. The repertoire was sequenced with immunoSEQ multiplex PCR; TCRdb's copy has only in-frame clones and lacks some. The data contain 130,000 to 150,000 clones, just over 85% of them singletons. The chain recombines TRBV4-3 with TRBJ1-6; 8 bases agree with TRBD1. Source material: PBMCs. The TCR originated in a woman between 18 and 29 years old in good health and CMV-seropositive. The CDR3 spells CASSQTQGAVNSPLHF. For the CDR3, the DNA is TGCGCCAGCAGTCAAACCCAGGGGGCGGTTAATTCACCCCTCCACTTT.